This T cell receptor (beta chain) comes out of a study of tumor and adjacent non-tumor tissue in lung cancer. Germline CDR1 MDHEN, CDR2 SYDVKM. This CDR3 region has 12 residues. V was cut by 6 bases and J by 2 bases, with 7 bases left in between. This clonotype was detected ten times or more. Its specificity is not known. This sample's RNA came from whole unsorted tissue. This non-tumor lung sample came from over 3 cm beyond the tumor edge. Chemotherapy-naive patients with new lung cancer underwent thoracic surgery in China, August–November 2014. General observations from the study: Higher tumor TCR diversity was associated with shorter survival. Significantly higher TCR diversity was found in tumor than normal lung. Top 100 clones took a larger repertoire share in normal lung.

The library came from three nested PCR rounds adapted from ARM-PCR protocols. Using its own MiXCR run on the multiplex PCR reads, TCRdb lists one record per CDR3 protein. The sample has approximately 47,000 distinct CDR3 sequences, around 64% seen once; the top ten hold approximately 30%. The genes are TRBV28 and TRBJ1-2; perhaps TRBD1 as D (5 bases). The specimen was distant non-tumor lung tissue. This TCR derives from a woman aged 70 to 79 with non-small cell lung cancer. The CDR3 sequence: CASRGDNYGYTF. In nucleotides, the CDR3 is TGTGCCAGCAGGGGGGACAACTATGGCTACACCTTC.